Shown below are 13 T cell receptor beta chains from a single sample sequenced in a study of blood T cell repertoires in COVID-19. This table comes from immunoSEQ multiplex PCR, and its TCRdb copy is limited to in-frame clones, with some not included. This sample has some 150,000 clones, with roughly nine tenths found just once. Sequenced sample: peripheral blood. These receptor sequences come from a woman in her 70s with acute or convalescent COVID-19.

The chain recombines TRBV7-2 with TRBJ1-6; weak D call: TRBD1 (5 bases). Trimming removed 5 bases at V and 9 bases at J, with 14 bases between. The CDR3 runs to 14 residues. The germline CDR1 and CDR2 sequences are SGHTA and FQGNSA. CDR3 in DNA: TGTGCCAGCAGCGGAGGGGTTATCGGTTCACCCCTCCACTTT. It yields the protein CASSGGVIGSPLHF.

V gene TRBV7-3 combines with J gene TRBJ2-1; perhaps TRBD2 as D (5 bases). V lost 1 base to trimming and J lost 3 bases, with 10 bases between them. Germline values: CDR1 SGHTA, CDR2 FQGTGA. This CDR3 region has 15 residues. CDR3 coding DNA: TGTGCCAGCAGCTTAAAAAGTGAGGGCTACAATGAGCAGTTCTTC. Amino acids: CASSLKSEGYNEQFF.

The V gene is TRBV3-1 (or the pseudogene TRBV3-2), the J gene TRBJ2-7; TRBD1 matches 7 bases. This CDR3 comprises 14 residues. The germline V gene encodes CDR1 LGHDT and CDR2 YNNKEL (reference sequence). The V gene end was trimmed by 4 bases and the J gene end by 2 bases; junction bases not matched to a gene: 5. This CDR3 is CASSRRGQTYEQYF. DNA for the CDR3: TGTGCCAGCAGCCGACGGGGACAGACCTACGAGCAGTACTTC.

The rearrangement uses TRBV18 and TRBJ2-7; D is ambiguous. The CDR3 spans 12 residues. Germline V gene sequence: CDR1 KGHSH, CDR2 LQKENI. With 6 bases removed from V and 2 bases from J, the gap between germline ends came to 8 bases. In DNA, the CDR3 is TGTGCCAGCTCGGCTTCCCCCTACGAGCAGTACTTC. It translates to CASSASPYEQYF.

The chain is built from TRBV11-2 and TRBJ1-3, with 7 bases matching TRBD1. CDR3 length: 14 residues. Trimming took 2 bases from V and 4 from J; bases not matched to a gene: 2. Looked up from germline, CDR1 is SGHAT and CDR2 is FQNNGV. DNA for the CDR3: TGTGCCAGCAGCTTAAGACAGGGAGGAAACACCATATATTTT. Amino acids: CASSLRQGGNTIYF. The variable domain in full, with the rest retrieved from reference TRBV11-2 and TRBJ1-3, is EAGVAQSPRYKIIEKRQSVAFWCNPISGHATLYWYQQILGQGPKLLIQFQNNGVVDDSQLPKDRFSAERLKGVDSTLKIQPAKLEDSAVYLCASSLRQGGNTIYFGEGSWLTVV.

Points on this clone: Other DNA sequences in this sample translate to the same CDR3. The J gene is TRBJ2-7, the V gene TRBV5-1, with D possibly being TRBD2 (6 bases). V lost 2 bases, J lost 1 base, and 10 bases lay in between. This CDR3 is built from 14 residues. Germline CDR1 is SGHRS and CDR2 is YFSETQ. CDR3 sequence: CASSLTGTSYEQYF. Here the CDR3 DNA reads TGCGCCAGCAGCTTAACCGGGACTTCCTACGAGCAGTACTTC.

J is TRBJ2-7 and V is TRBV27; 9 nucleotides line up with TRBD1. The J segment lost 1 base and the V segment lost 3 bases, leaving 4 bases of the junction unmatched. The CDR3 is made up of 15 amino acids. The germline V gene encodes CDR1 MNHEY and CDR2 SMNVEV (reference sequence). The CDR3, as DNA: TGTGCCAGCAGTTTGTTACAGGGGGCTTCCTACGAGCAGTACTTC. Protein product: CASSLLQGASYEQYF.

The chain links TRBV24-1 to TRBJ1-2, with D possibly being TRBD1 (5 bases). This CDR3 has 15 residues. Deletions cut 4 bases from V and 3 bases from J, with 14 bases between. The germline CDR1 and CDR2 sequences are KGHDR and SFDVKD. The CDR3 nucleotides are TGTGCCACCAGTGAGGGGGGACGGACCGACTATGGCTACACCTTC. This gives the protein CATSEGGRTDYGYTF.

The J gene is TRBJ2-1, the V gene TRBV14, with 9 nucleotides matching TRBD2. This CDR3 spans 20 amino acids. Germline V gives CDR1 SGHDN, CDR2 FVKESK. After removal of 0 bases from V and 0 bases from J, the junction contained 12 bases not matched to a gene. CDR3 nucleotide sequence: TGTGCCAGCAGCCAAGATCCTCCTAGCGGGGTCCGGGGCTCCTACAATGAGCAGTTCTTC. This translates into CASSQDPPSGVRGSYNEQFF.

This chain connects TRBV29-1 to TRBJ1-1; the D is unclear. Per germline, CDR1 SQVTM and CDR2 ANQGSEA. Trimming removed 6 bases at V and 1 base at J, with 9 bases between. The CDR3 has 12 residues. In DNA form, the CDR3 reads TGCAGCGTACACCGAACGAACACTGAAGCTTTCTTT. Encoded protein: CSVHRTNTEAFF.

The rearrangement joins TRBV10-3 to TRBJ2-1; the D is unclear. V lost 7 bases, J lost 6 bases, and 7 bases lay in between. CDR1 is ENHRY and CDR2 is SYGVKD in the germline V gene. The CDR3 has 11 amino acids. The CDR3 sequence is CAITSVNEQFF. The CDR3 nucleotides read TGTGCCATCACCTCCGTCAATGAGCAGTTCTTC.

The J gene is TRBJ1-4, the V gene TRBV5-1, with TRBD1 matching 10 bases. Trimming took 4 bases from V and 0 from J; bases not matched to a gene: 6. This CDR3 contains 17 residues. Germline assignment: CDR1 SGHRS and CDR2 YFSETQ. The CDR3, as DNA: TGCGCCAGCAGCAACCGGGACAGGGGAACAACTAATGAAAAACTGTTTTTT. Its translation: CASSNRDRGTTNEKLFF.

The chain combines TRBV7-2 with TRBJ1-5; D is ambiguous. Between the trimmed V and J ends, which lost 2 bases and 9 bases, there was a span of 11 bases. This CDR3 has 13 residues. Per germline, CDR1 SGHTA and CDR2 FQGNSA. CDR3: CASSLSLIGPQHF. The CDR3, as DNA: TGTGCCAGCAGCTTATCGTTAATCGGGCCCCAGCATTTT.